This T cell receptor (beta chain) was identified during a study of cytomegalovirus exposure and HLA in healthy donors. A note on this clone: Its antigen is unidentified.

The CDR3 runs to 15 residues. Germline CDR1 reads LGHNA; CDR2 reads YSLEER. The V gene lost 4 bases and the J gene lost 2 bases, with 13 bases spanning the gap. Overall study results and limits: When analyzed later, a missense DCLRE1C variant was found to be linked to TCR beta V- and J-gene trimming.

60 Vbeta and 13 Jbeta primers were used in PCR. Per the original methods: Later work found 65 million to 85 million unique TCR beta chains, with around 10 million shared. TCRdb's table, derived via immunoSEQ multiplex PCR, lists solely in-frame clones and lacks some. That table supplies the V and J calls and clone size; D and trimming were determined from the DNA. The data contain approximately 130,000 clones, approximately 77% of them seen just once; the ten biggest clones take up roughly 1.3%. The chain links TRBV4-3 to TRBJ2-3, with a tentative D call TRBD1 (5 bases). This receptor was identified in a woman in her thirties or forties in good health and CMV-seronegative. The source material was PBMCs. Written as DNA, the CDR3 is TGCGCCAGCAGCCGCAGGGCCTCGTTCACAGATACGCAGTATTTT. Encoded protein: CASSRRASFTDTQYF.